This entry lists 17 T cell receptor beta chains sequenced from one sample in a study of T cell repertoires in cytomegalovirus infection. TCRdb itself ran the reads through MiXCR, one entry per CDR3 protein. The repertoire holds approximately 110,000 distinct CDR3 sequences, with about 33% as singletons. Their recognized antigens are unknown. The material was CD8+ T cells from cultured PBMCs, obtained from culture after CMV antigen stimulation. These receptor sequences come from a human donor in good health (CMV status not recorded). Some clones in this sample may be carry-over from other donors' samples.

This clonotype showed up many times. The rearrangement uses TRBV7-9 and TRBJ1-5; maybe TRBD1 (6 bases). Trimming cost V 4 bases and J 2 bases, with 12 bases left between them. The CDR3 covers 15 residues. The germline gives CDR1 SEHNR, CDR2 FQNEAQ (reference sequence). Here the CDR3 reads CASSWGGGGNQPQHF. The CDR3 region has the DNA TGTGCCAGCAGCTGGGGAGGGGGAGGCAATCAGCCCCAGCATTTT.

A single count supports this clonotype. This CDR3 reads CASSGTGRYGYTF. CDR3 DNA sequence: TGTGCCAGCAGTGGGACAGGGCGATATGGCTACACCTTC. This rearrangement joins TRBV6-2 or TRBV6-3 to TRBJ1-2; TRBD1 aligns across 9 bases. This CDR3 contains 13 residues. Germline V CDR1 and CDR2: MNHEY, SVGEGT. The junction had 3 bases not matched to a gene; V was cut back by 5 bases and J by 5 bases.

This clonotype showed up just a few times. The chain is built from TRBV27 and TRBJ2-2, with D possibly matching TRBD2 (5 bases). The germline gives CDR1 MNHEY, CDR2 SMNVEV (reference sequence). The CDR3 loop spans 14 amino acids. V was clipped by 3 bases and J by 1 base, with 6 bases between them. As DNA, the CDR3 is TGTGCCAGCAGTTTTGGAGGGAACACCGGGGAGCTGTTTTTT. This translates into CASSFGGNTGELFF.

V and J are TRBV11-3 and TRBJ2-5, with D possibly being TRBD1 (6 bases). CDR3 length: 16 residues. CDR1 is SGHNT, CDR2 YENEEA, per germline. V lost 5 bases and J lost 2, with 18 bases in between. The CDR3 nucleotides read TGTGCCAGCAGCCCCGGTCAAGTCACAGGGCAAGAGACCCAGTACTTC. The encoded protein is CASSPGQVTGQETQYF.

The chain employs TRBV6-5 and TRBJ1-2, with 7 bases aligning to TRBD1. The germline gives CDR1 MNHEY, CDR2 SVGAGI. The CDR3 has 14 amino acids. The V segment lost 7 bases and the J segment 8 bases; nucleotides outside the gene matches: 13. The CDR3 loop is CASTDLGQPGGYTF. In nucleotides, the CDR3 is TGTGCCAGCACAGACCTGGGACAGCCTGGGGGCTACACCTTC.

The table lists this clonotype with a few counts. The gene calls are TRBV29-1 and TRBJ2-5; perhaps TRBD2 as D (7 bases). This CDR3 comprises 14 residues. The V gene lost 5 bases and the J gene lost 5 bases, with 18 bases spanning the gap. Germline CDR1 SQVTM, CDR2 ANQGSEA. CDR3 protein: CSVFGGPGEETQYF. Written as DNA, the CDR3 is TGCAGCGTTTTCGGGGGGCCGGGGGAGGAGACCCAGTACTTC. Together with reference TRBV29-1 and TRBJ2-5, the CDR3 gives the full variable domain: SAVISQKPSRDICQRGTSLTIQCQVDSQVTMMFWYRQQPGQSLTLIATANQGSEATYESGFVIDKFPISRPNLTFSTLTVSNMSPEDSSIYLCSVFGGPGEETQYFGPGTRLLVL.

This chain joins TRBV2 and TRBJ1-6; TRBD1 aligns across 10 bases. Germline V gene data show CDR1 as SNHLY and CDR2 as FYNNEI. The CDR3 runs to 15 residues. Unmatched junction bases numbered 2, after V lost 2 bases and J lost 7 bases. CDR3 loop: CASSEWDRGNSPLHF. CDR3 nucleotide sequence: TGTGCCAGCAGTGAATGGGACAGGGGCAATTCACCCCTCCACTTT.

DNA for the CDR3: TGTGCCAGCAGCTTGGACAGGAGATCTGAAAAACTGTTTTTT. Protein sequence: CASSLDRRSEKLFF. The chain employs TRBV7-8 and TRBJ1-4; TRBD1 matches 7 bases. Germline loops: CDR1 SGHVS, CDR2 FQNEAQ. Germline trimming cut 3 bases from V and 7 bases from J; bases unmatched to any gene: 5. This CDR3 is 14 amino acids long.

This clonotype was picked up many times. CDR3 loop: CASTPLIGSNQPQHF. The CDR3 DNA reads as TGTGCCAGCACCCCACTAATAGGGAGCAATCAGCCCCAGCATTTT. V and J are TRBV7-2 and TRBJ1-5; no reliable D call. The CDR3 length is 15 residues. Germline CDR1 reads SGHTA; CDR2 reads FQGNSA. The V gene lost 7 bases and the J gene lost 1 base, with 14 bases spanning the gap. The full variable domain, its missing parts supplied by reference TRBV7-2 and TRBJ1-5, is GAGVSQSPSNKVTEKGKDVELRCDPISGHTALYWYRQSLGQGLEFLIYFQGNSAPDKSGLPSDRFSAERTGGSVSTLTIQRTQQEDSAVYLCASTPLIGSNQPQHFGDGTRLSIL.

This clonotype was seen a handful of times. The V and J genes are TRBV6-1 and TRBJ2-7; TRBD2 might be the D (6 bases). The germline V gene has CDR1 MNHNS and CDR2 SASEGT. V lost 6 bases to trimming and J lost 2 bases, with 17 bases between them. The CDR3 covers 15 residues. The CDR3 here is CASSAFSGDTYEQYF. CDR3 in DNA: TGTGCCAGCAGCGCCTTCTCGGGAGACACCTACGAGCAGTACTTC.

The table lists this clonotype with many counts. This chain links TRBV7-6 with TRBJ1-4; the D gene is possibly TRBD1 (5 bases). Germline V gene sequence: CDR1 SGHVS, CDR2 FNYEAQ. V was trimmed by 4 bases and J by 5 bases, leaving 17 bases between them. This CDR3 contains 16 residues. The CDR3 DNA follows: TGTGCCAGCAGCTCCGACCCAGGACACCCAAATGAAAAACTGTTTTTT. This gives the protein CASSSDPGHPNEKLFF.

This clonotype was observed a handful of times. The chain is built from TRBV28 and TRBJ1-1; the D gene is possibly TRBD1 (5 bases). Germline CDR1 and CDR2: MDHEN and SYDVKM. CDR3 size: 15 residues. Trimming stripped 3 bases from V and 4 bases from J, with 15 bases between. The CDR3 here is CASSFFGGPITEAFF. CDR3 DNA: TGTGCCAGCAGTTTCTTTGGGGGACCAATCACTGAAGCTTTCTTT.

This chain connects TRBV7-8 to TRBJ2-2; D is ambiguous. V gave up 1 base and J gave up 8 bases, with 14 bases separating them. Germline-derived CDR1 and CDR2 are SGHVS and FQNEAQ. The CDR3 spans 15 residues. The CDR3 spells CASSLVVRTRGELFF. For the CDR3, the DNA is TGTGCCAGCAGCTTAGTGGTTCGCACCCGGGGGGAGCTGTTTTTT.

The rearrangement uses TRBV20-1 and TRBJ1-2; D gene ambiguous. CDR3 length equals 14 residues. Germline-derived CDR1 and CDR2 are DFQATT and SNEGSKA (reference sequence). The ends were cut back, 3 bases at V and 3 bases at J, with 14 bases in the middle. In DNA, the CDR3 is TGCAGTGCTAGCCGGAGGCCAGAGGACTATGGCTACACCTTC. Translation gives CSASRRPEDYGYTF.

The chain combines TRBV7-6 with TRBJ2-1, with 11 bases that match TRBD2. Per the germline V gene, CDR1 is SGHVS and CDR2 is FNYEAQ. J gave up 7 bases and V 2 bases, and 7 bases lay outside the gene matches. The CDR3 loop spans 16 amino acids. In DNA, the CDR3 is TGTGCCAGCAGCTTAATGGAGACTAGCGGGGTAAATGAGCAGTTCTTC. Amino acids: CASSLMETSGVNEQFF.

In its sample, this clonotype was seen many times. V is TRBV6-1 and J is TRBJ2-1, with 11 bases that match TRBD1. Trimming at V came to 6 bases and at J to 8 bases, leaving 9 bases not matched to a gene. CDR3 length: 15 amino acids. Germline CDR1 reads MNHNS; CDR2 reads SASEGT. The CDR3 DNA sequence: TGTGCCAGCAGAGGGACAGGGGGGTCTTCATATGAGCAGTTCTTC. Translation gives CASRGTGGSSYEQFF.

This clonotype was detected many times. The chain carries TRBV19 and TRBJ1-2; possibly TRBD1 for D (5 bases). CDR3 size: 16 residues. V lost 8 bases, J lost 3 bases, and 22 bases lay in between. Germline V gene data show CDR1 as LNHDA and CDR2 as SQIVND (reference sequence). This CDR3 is CASASPSGGVDYGYTF. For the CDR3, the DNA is TGTGCCAGTGCATCCCCGTCCGGGGGGGTAGACTATGGCTACACCTTC. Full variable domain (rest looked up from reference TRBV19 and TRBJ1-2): DGGITQSPKYLFRKEGQNVTLSCEQNLNHDAMYWYRQDPGQGLRLIYYSQIVNDFQKGDIAEGYSVSREKKESFPLTVTSAQKNPTAFYLCASASPSGGVDYGYTFGSGTRLTVV.